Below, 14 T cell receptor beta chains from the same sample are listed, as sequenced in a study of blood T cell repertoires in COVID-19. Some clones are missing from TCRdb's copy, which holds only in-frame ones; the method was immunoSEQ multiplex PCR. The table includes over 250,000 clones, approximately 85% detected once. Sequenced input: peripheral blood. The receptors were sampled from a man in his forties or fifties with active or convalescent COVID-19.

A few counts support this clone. The chain's CDR3 is CASSPRGRDYGYTF. CDR3 bases: TGTGCCAGCAGTCCCCGGGGTCGGGATTATGGCTACACCTTC. This chain joins TRBV2 and TRBJ1-2, with D hard to call. Germline CDR1 and CDR2: SNHLY and FYNNEI. Trimming shortened V by 5 bases and J by 5 bases, and 15 bases separated the two germline ends. CDR3 length: 14 amino acids.

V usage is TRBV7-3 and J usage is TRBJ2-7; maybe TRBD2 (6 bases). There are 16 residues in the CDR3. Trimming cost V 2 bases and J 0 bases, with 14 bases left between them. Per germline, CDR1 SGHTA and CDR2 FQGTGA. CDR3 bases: TGTGCCAGCAGCTTATCCTTTGTTAGCGGCTCCTACGAGCAGTACTTC. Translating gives CASSLSFVSGSYEQYF.

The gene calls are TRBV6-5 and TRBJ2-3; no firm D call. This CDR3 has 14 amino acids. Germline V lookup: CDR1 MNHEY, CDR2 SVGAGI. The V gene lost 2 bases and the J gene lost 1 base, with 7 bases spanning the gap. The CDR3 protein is CASSYTVGTDTQYF. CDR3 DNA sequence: TGTGCCAGCAGTTACACGGTTGGCACAGATACGCAGTATTTT.

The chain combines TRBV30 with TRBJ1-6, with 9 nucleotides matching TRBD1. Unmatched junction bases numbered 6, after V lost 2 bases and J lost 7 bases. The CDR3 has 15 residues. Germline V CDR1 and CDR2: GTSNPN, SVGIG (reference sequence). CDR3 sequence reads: CAWSSGGTGNSPLHF. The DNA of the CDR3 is TGTGCCTGGAGTTCTGGAGGGACAGGGAATTCACCCCTCCACTTT.

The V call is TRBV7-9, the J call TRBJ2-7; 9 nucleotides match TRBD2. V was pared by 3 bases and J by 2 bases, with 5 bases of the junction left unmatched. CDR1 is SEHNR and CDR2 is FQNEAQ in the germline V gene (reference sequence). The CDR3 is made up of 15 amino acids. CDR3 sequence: CASSFSGSPTYEQYF. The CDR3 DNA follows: TGTGCCAGCAGCTTTAGCGGGAGTCCAACCTACGAGCAGTACTTC.

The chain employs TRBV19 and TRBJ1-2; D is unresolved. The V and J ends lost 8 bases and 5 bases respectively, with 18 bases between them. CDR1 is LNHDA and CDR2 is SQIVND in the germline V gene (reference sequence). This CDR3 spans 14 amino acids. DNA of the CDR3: TGTGCCAGTCGTTCGGACGGGAGCTGGTATGGCTACACCTTC. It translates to CASRSDGSWYGYTF. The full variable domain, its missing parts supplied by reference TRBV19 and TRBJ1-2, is DGGITQSPKYLFRKEGQNVTLSCEQNLNHDAMYWYRQDPGQGLRLIYYSQIVNDFQKGDIAEGYSVSREKKESFPLTVTSAQKNPTAFYLCASRSDGSWYGYTFGSGTRLTVV.

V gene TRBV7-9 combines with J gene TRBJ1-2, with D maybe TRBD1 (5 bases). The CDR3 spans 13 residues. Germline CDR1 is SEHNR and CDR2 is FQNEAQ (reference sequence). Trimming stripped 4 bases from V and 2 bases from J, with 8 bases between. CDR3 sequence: CASSSTENYGYTF. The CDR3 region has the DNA TGTGCCAGCAGCTCGACAGAGAACTATGGCTACACCTTC.

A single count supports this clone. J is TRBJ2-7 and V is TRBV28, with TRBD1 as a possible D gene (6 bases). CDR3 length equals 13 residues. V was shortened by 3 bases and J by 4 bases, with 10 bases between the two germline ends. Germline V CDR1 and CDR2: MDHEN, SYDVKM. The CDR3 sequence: CASSLGDIYEQYF. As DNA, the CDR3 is TGTGCCAGCAGTTTGGGGGACATATACGAGCAGTACTTC.

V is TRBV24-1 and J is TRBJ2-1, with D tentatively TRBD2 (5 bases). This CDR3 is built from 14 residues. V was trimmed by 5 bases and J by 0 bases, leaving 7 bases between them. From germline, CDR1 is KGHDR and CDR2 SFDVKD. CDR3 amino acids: CATSAEGSYNEQFF. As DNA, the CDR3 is TGTGCCACCAGTGCCGAGGGCTCCTACAATGAGCAGTTCTTC.

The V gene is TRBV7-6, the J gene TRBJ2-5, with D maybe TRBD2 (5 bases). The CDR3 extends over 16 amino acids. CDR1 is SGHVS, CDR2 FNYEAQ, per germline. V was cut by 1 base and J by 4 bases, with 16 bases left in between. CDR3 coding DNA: TGTGCCAGCAGCTTAGGGTCGGGGAGACGAGGAGAGACCCAGTACTTC. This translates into CASSLGSGRRGETQYF. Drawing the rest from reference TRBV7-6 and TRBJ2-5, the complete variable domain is GAGVSQSPRYKVTKRGQDVALRCDPISGHVSLYWYRQALGQGPEFLTYFNYEAQQDKSGLPNDRFSAERPEGSISTLTIQRTEQRDSAMYRCASSLGSGRRGETQYFGPGTRLLVL.

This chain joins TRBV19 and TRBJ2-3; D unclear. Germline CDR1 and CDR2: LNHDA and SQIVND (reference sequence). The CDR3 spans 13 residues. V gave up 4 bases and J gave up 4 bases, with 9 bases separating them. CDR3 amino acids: CASSTVTADTQYF. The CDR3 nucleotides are TGTGCCAGTAGTACGGTCACGGCAGATACGCAGTATTTT.

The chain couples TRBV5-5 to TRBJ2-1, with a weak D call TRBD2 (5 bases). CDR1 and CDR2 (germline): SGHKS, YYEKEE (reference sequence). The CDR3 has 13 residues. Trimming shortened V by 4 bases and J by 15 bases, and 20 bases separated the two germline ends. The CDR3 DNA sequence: TGTGCCAGCAGCCAATTGGACTCCCCGGCGGGGTTCTTC. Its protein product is CASSQLDSPAGFF.

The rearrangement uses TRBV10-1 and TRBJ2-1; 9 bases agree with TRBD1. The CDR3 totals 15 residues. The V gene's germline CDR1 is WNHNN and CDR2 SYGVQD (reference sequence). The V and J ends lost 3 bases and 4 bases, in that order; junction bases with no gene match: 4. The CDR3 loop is CASSELQGAYNEQFF. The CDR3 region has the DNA TGCGCCAGCAGTGAATTACAGGGGGCATACAATGAGCAGTTCTTC.

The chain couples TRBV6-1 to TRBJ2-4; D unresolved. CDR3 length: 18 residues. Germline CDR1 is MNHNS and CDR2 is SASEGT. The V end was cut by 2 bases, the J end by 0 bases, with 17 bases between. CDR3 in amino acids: CASSERSATSLAKNIQYF. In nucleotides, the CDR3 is TGTGCCAGCAGTGAAAGGTCAGCGACCTCTCTAGCCAAAAACATTCAGTACTTC.